The entry that follows covers one T cell receptor (beta chain) sequence. Assay used: immunoSEQ multiplex PCR; TCRdb lists only in-frame clones, some missing. This table holds 100,000 or so clones, roughly 89% found once. Looked up from germline, CDR1 is LGHNT and CDR2 is FRNRAP. V lost 0 bases and J lost 6; bases outside the gene matches: 11. CDR3 length: 17 amino acids. The data were obtained in a study of control samples from healthy donors and cancer patients. The J gene is TRBJ1-3, the V gene TRBV12-5; 7 bases agree with TRBD1. The sequence was obtained from a man aged 25-45 years in good health. The source material was blood. The CDR3 loop is CASGLVLTGVIENTIYF. The DNA of the CDR3 is TGTGCTAGTGGTTTGGTACTTACAGGGGTAATCGAAAACACCATATATTTT.